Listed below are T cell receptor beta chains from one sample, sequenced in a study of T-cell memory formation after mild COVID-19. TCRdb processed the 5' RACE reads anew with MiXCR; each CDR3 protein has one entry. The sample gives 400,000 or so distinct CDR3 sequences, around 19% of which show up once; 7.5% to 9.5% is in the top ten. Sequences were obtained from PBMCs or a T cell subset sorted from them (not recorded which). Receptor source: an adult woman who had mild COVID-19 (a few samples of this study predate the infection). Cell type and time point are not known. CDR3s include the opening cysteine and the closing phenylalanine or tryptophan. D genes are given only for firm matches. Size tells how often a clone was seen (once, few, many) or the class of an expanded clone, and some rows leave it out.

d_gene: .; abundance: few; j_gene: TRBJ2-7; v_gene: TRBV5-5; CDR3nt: TGTGCCAGCAGCTGGGGGGGACAAGGCGAGCAGTACTTC; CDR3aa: CASSWGGQGEQYF
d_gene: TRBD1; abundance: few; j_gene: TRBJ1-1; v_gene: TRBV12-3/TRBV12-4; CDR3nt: TGTGCCAGCAGTGGGACAGGGGCTGAAGCTTTCTTT; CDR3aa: CASSGTGAEAFF
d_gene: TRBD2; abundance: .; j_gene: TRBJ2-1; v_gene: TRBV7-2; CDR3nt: TGTGCCAGCAGCTTCGTAGCGGGGAGTACCAATGAGCAGTTCTTC; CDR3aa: CASSFVAGSTNEQFF
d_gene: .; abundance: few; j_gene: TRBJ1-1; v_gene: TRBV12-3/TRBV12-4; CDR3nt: TGTGCCAGCAGTTCGGGAGGGGGTGAAGCTTTCTTT; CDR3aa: CASSSGGGEAFF
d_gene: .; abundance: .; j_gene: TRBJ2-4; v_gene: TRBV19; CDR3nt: TGTGCCAGTAGTATAGCGGCCCTAGCCAAAAACATTCAGTACTTC; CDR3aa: CASSIAALAKNIQYF
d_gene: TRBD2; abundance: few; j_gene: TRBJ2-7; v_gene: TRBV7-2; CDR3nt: TGTGCCAGCAGCTTAGTAGCCGGGACTAGCGGAGCGTACGAGCAGTACTTC; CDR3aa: CASSLVAGTSGAYEQYF
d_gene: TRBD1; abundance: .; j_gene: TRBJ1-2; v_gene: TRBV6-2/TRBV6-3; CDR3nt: TGTGCCAGCAGGGAGACGACAGGGGGCGCGGGTGGCTACACCTTC; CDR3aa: CASRETTGGAGGYTF
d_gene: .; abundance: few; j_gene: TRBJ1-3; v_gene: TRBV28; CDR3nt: TGTGCCAGCAGTTTAATTTCAGCGGTCGCCTCTGGAAACACCATATATTTT; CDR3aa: CASSLISAVASGNTIYF
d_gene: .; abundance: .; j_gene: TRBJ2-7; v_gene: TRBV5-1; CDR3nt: TGCGCCAGCAGCTTGGGCGGGCTGACCTACGAGCAGTACTTC; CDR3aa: CASSLGGLTYEQYF
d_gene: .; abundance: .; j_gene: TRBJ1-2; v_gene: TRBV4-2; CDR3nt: TGTGCCAGCAGCCAAGCCGGGTACGGTGGCTACACCTTC; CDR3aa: CASSQAGYGGYTF
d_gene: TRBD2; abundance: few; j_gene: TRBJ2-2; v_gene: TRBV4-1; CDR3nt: TGCGCCAGCAGCCAACTAGCGGGGAACACCGGGGAGCTGTTTTTT; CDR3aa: CASSQLAGNTGELFF
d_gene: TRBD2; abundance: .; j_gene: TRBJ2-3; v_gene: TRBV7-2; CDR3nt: TGTGCCAGCAGCCGGGGACTAGCGGGAGAAGATACGCAGTATTTT; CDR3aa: CASSRGLAGEDTQYF
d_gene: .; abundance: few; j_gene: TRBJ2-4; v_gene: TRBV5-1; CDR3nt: TGCGCCAGCAGCTTAGACGGCATTCAGTACTTC; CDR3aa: CASSLDGIQYF
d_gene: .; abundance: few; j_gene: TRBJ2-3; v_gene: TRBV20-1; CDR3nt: TGCAGTGAGAGGCGGGGAGACAGCACAGATACGCAGTATTTT; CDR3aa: CSERRGDSTDTQYF
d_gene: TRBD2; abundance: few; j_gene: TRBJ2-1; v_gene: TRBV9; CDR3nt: TGTGCCAGCAGCGTTTGGGCGGGAGGGGGTTATGAGCAGTTCTTC; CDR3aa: CASSVWAGGGYEQFF
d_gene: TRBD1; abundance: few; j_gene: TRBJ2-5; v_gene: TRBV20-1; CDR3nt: TGCAGTGCTAAGGTAGACAGGGCTTTTGAGGAGACCCAGTACTTC; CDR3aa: CSAKVDRAFEETQYF
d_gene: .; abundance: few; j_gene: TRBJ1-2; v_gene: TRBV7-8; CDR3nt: TGTGCCAGCAGCTTAGGGATGGGGCACTATGGCTACACCTTC; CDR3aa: CASSLGMGHYGYTF
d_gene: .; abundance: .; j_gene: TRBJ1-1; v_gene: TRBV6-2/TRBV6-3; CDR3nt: TGTGCCAGCACCTCCGTACCGGGACGTCAGGGCACTGAAGCTTTCTTT; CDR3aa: CASTSVPGRQGTEAFF
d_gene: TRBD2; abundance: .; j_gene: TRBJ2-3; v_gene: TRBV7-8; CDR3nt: TGTGCCAGCAGCTTATTTGCGGGGGGGCCGCGGGACACAGATACGCAGTATTTT; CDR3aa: CASSLFAGGPRDTDTQYF
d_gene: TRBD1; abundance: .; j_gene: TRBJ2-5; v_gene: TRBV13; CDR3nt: TGTGCCAGCAGCTCGAGACAGGGTGATCAAGAGACCCAGTACTTC; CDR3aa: CASSSRQGDQETQYF
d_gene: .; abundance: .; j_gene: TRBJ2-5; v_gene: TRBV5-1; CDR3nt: TGCGCCAGCAGCGATGCTGGGGTTACGGCCGAGACCCAGTACTTC; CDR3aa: CASSDAGVTAETQYF
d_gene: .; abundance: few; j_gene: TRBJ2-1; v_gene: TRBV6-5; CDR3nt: TGTGCCAGCAGTTACTCGTCAGGGTCCAATGAGCAGTTCTTC; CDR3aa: CASSYSSGSNEQFF
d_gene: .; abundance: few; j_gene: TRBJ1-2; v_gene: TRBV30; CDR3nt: TGTGCCTGGAGTGTACGGTTCTATGGCTACACCTTC; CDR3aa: CAWSVRFYGYTF
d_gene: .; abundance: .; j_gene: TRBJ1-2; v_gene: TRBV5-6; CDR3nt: TGTGCCAGCAGACTGACGGACTATGGCTACACCTTC; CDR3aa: CASRLTDYGYTF
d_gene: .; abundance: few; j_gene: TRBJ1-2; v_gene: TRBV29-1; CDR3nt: TGCAGCGTTGAAGTCCGGGACGGGGACTATGGCTACACCTTC; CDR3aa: CSVEVRDGDYGYTF
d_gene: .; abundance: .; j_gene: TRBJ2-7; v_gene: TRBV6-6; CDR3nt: TGTGCCAGCGGGGGGGGGACACTGGCCTCCTACGAGCAGTACTTC; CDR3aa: CASGGGTLASYEQYF
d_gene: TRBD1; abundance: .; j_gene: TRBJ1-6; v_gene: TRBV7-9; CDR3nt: TGTGCCAGCAGCTTAGGGGACAGGGGTTCCTATAATTCACCCCTCCACTTT; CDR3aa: CASSLGDRGSYNSPLHF
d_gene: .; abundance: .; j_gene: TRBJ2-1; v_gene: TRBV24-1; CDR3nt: TGTGCCACCAGTGACGGAGGGAGTGAGCAGTTCTTC; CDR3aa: CATSDGGSEQFF
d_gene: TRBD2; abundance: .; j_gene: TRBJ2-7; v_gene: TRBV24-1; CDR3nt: TGTGCCACCGGAGCGGGATACGAGCAGTACTTC; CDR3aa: CATGAGYEQYF
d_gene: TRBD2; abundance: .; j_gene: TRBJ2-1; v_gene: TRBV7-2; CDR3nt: TGTGCCAGCAGCCGCGGGACTAGCGGCCCGAACGAGCAGTTCTTC; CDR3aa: CASSRGTSGPNEQFF
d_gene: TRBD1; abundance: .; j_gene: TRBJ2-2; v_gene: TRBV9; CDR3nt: TGTGCCAGTAACTCAGGGGGCCCGGGCACCGGGGAGCTGTTTTTT; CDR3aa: CASNSGGPGTGELFF
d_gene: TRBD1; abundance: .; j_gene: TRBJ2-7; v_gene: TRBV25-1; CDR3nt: TGTGCCAGCAGTGGCCAGGGACAGGGGGCCCACGAGCAGTACTTC; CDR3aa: CASSGQGQGAHEQYF
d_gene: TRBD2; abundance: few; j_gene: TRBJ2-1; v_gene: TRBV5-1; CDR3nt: TGCGCCAGCAGCACCGGGACTACCTACAATGAGCAGTTCTTC; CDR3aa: CASSTGTTYNEQFF
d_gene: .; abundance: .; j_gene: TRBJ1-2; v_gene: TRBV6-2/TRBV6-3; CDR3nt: TGTGCCAGCAGTCATGATCGCGGCTACACCTTC; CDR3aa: CASSHDRGYTF
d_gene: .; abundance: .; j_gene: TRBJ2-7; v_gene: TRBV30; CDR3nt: TGTGCCTGGAGTGTAGTTCTAGCTGGTAGCGAGCAGTACTTC; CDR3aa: CAWSVVLAGSEQYF
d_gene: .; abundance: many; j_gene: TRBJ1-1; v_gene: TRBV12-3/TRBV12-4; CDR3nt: TGTGCCAGCAGTTTACAGGAAGTTCACACTGAAGCTTTCTTT; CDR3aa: CASSLQEVHTEAFF
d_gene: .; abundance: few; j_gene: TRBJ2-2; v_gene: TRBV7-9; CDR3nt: TGTGCCAGCAACGCAGGTGGAGCCATCACCGGGGAGCTGTTTTTT; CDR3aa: CASNAGGAITGELFF
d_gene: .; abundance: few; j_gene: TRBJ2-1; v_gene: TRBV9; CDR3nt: TGTGCCAGCAGCGAAACTACTAGCAACAATGAGCAGTTCTTC; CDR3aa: CASSETTSNNEQFF
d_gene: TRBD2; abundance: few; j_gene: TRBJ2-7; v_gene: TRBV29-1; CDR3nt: TGCAGCGCCGCCGGGACTACCCTCTTGGAGCAGTACTTC; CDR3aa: CSAAGTTLLEQYF
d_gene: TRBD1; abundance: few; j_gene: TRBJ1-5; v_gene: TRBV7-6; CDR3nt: TGTGCCAGCAGCAAGCAGGGGGCCAATCAGCCCCAGCATTTT; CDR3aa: CASSKQGANQPQHF
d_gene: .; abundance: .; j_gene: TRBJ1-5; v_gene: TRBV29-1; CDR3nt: TGCAGCGTTGCTACAGGGAGCCCCAATCAGCCCCAGCATTTT; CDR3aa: CSVATGSPNQPQHF
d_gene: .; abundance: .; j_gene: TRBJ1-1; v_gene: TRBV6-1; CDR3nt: TGTGCCAGCAGAGAATGGGGGCGGAACACTGAAGCTTTCTTT; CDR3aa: CASREWGRNTEAFF
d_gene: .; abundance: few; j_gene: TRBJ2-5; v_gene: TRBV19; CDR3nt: TGTGCCAGTAGTATAGGGCCAGTGGCAGAGACCCAGTACTTC; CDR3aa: CASSIGPVAETQYF